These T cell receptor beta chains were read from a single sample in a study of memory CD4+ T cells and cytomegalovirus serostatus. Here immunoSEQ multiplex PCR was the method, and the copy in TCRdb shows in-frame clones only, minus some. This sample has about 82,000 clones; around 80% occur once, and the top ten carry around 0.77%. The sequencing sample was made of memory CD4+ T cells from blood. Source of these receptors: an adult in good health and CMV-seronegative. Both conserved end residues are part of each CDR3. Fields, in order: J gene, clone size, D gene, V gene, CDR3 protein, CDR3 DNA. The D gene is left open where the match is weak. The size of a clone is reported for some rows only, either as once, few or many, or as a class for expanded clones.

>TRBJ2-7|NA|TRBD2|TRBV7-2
CASSPGTSGVFSYEQYF
TGTGCCAGCAGCCCCGGGACTAGCGGGGTATTTTCCTACGAGCAGTACTTC
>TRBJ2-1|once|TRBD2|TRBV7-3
CASSFGRANNNEQFF
TGTGCCAGCAGCTTCGGGAGGGCAAATAACAATGAGCAGTTCTTC
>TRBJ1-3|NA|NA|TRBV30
CAWNPAGNSGNTIYF
TGTGCCTGGAACCCGGCAGGCAACTCTGGAAACACCATATATTTT
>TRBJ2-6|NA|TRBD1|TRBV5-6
CASSLIDRGASGANVLTF
TGTGCCAGCAGCTTGATAGACAGGGGAGCCTCTGGGGCCAACGTCCTGACTTTC
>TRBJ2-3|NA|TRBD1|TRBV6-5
CASSYSRPGGSDTQYF
TGTGCCAGCAGTTACTCGAGGCCAGGGGGTTCAGATACGCAGTATTTT
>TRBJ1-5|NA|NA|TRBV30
CAWSVGPQWGDYQPQHF
TGTGCCTGGAGTGTGGGACCCCAATGGGGTGATTATCAGCCCCAGCATTTT
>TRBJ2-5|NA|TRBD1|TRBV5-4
CATSQLQGARETQYF
TGTGCCACGTCCCAGCTACAGGGGGCGCGGGAGACCCAGTACTTC
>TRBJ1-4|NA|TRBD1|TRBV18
CASSRDSSSVREKLFF
TGTGCCAGCTCACGGGACAGCTCTTCTGTTAGGGAAAAACTGTTTTTT
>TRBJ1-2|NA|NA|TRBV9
CASSVPGYGYTF
TGTGCCAGCAGCGTACCAGGATATGGCTACACCTTC
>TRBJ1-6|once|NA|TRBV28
CASSVARRNSPLHF
TGTGCCAGCAGCGTGGCTAGGCGTAATTCACCCCTCCACTTT
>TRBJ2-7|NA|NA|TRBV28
CASSEYRDGAYEQYF
TGTGCCAGCAGCGAATACCGGGACGGAGCCTACGAGCAGTACTTC
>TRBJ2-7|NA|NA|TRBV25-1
CAAGRGPFYEQYF
TGTGCCGCCGGGCGGGGTCCGTTTTACGAGCAGTACTTC
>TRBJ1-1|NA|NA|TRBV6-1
CASSAGSMNTEAFF
TGTGCCAGCAGTGCGGGGTCCATGAACACTGAAGCTTTCTTT
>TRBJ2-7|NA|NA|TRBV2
CASRRQTYEQYF
TGTGCCAGCAGGAGGCAGACCTACGAGCAGTACTTC
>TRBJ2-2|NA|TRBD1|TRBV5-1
CASSGAGTGAPGELFF
TGCGCCAGCAGCGGCGCCGGGACAGGGGCTCCCGGGGAGCTGTTTTTT
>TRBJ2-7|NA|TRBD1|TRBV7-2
CASSLATGKSYEQYF
TGTGCCAGCAGCTTAGCGACAGGGAAGTCCTACGAGCAGTACTTC
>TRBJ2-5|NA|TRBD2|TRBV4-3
CASSQASTSGGQETQYF
TGCGCCAGCAGCCAAGCCTCAACTAGCGGGGGGCAAGAGACCCAGTACTTC
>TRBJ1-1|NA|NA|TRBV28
CAARGNTEAFF
TGTGCCGCCAGGGGGAACACTGAAGCTTTCTTT
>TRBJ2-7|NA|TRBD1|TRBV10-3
CAISGMTGSYEQYF
TGTGCCATCAGTGGGATGACAGGGTCCTACGAGCAGTACTTC
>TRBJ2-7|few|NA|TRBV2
CASDPAGFTYEQYF
TGTGCCAGCGACCCGGCGGGCTTTACGTACGAGCAGTACTTC
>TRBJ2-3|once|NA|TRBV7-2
CASSFSGSPDTQYF
TGTGCCAGCAGCTTTTCGGGGTCCCCAGATACGCAGTATTTT
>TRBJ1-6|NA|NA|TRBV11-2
CASSSLRSLRGGSPLHF
TGTGCCAGCAGCTCCTTAAGGAGCTTGCGGGGAGGCTCACCCCTCCACTTT
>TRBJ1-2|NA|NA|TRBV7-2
CASSGQDNGYGYTF
TGTGCCAGCAGCGGCCAAGACAATGGCTATGGCTACACCTTC
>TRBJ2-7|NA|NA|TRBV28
CASSLGRGYEQYF
TGTGCCAGCAGTTTAGGACGGGGCTACGAGCAGTACTTC
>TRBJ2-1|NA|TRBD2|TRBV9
CASSVRAGALNNEQFF
TGTGCCAGCAGCGTGAGAGCGGGGGCCCTCAACAATGAGCAGTTCTTC
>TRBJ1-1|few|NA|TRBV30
CAWNRLDTEAFF
TGTGCCTGGAACCGGTTGGACACTGAAGCTTTCTTT
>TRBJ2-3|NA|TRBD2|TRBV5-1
CASAPGTKQDTQYF
TGCGCCAGCGCCCCCGGGACTAAGCAAGATACGCAGTATTTT
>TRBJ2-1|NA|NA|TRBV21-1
CASSHRPGRTSYNEQFF
TGTGCCAGCAGCCACCGACCGGGACGGACGTCCTACAATGAGCAGTTCTTC
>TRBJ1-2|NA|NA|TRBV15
CATSLIGYGYTF
TGTGCCACCAGCCTTATCGGGTATGGCTACACCTTC
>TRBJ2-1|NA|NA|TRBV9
CASSGGALNEQFF
TGTGCCAGCAGCGGGGGGGCCTTGAATGAGCAGTTCTTC
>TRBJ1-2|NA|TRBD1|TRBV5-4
CASSLAGQVTGDYGYTF
TGTGCCAGCAGCTTGGCGGGACAGGTGACGGGTGACTATGGCTACACCTTC
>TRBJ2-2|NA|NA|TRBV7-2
CASRWGGAGELFF
TGTGCCAGCAGGTGGGGTGGCGCCGGGGAGCTGTTTTTT
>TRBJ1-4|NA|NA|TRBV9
CASSVMEGRDEKLFF
TGTGCCAGCAGCGTAATGGAGGGAAGGGATGAAAAACTGTTTTTT
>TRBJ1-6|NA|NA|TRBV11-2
CASSLADSPLHF
TGTGCCAGCAGCTTAGCGGACTCACCCCTCCACTTT
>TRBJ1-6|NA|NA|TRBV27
CASSPIYNSPLHF
TGTGCCAGCAGTCCAATCTATAATTCACCCCTCCACTTT
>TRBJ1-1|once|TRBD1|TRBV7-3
CASSSTDRGSGTEAFF
TGTGCCAGCAGCTCTACGGACAGGGGGAGTGGCACTGAAGCTTTCTTT
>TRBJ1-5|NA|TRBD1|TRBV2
CASSGSTGTGNQPQHF
TGTGCCAGCAGTGGCTCAACGGGGACAGGGAATCAGCCCCAGCATTTT
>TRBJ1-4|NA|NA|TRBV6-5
CASSYNRGEKLFF
TGTGCCAGCAGTTACAATAGGGGGGAAAAACTGTTTTTT
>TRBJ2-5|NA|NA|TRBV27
CASSPWPRPETQYF
TGTGCCAGCAGCCCGTGGCCCCGCCCGGAGACCCAGTACTTC
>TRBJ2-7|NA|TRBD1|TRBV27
CASRTGQGAVYEQYF
TGTGCCAGCAGAACCGGACAGGGGGCGGTCTACGAGCAGTACTTC
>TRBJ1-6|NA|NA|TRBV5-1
CASSSGTGVSPLHF
TGCGCCAGCAGCTCCGGGACGGGTGTCTCACCCCTCCACTTT
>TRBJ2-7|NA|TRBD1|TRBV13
CASSRDFRRGLLREQYF
TGTGCCAGCAGCAGAGACTTTAGAAGGGGGCTCCTTCGCGAGCAGTACTTC
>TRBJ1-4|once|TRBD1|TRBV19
CASSLTGGSEKLFF
TGTGCCAGTAGCCTTACAGGGGGCAGTGAAAAACTGTTTTTT
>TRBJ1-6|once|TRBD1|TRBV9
CASSGGQGVSISYNSPLHF
TGTGCCAGCAGCGGGGGACAGGGAGTCTCTATCTCCTATAATTCACCCCTCCACTTT
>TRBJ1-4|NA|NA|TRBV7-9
CASSSTGNPGKLFF
TGTGCCAGCAGCTCTACAGGGAATCCGGGGAAACTGTTTTTT
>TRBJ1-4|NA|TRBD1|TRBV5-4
CASSLQGAVEKLFF
TGTGCCAGCAGCTTGCAGGGGGCGGTAGAAAAACTGTTTTTT
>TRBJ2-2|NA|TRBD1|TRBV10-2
CATRPGGSTGELFF
TGCGCCACCCGACCAGGGGGCTCGACCGGGGAGCTGTTTTTT
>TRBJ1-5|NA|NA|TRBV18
CASSPGFVSNQPQHF
TGTGCCAGCTCACCAGGGTTCGTGAGCAATCAGCCCCAGCATTTT
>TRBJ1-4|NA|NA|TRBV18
CASSYRASNEKLFF
TGTGCCAGCTCGTACCGGGCGTCTAATGAAAAACTGTTTTTT
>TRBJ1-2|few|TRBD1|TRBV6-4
CASSPQTGIYGYTF
TGTGCCAGCAGTCCGCAGACAGGGATCTATGGCTACACCTTC
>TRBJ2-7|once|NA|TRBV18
CASVGVGSSYEQYF
TGTGCCAGCGTCGGGGTGGGAAGCTCCTACGAGCAGTACTTC
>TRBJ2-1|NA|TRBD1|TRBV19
CASSDRVYNEQFF
TGTGCCAGTAGTGACAGGGTCTACAATGAGCAGTTCTTC
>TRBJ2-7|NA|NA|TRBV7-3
CASSQLPTGRKDEQYF
TGTGCCAGCAGCCAACTCCCGACAGGTCGTAAGGACGAGCAGTACTTC
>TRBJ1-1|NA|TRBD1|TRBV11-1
CASSQPDRGRKVAFF
TGTGCCAGCAGCCAGCCGGACAGGGGGCGTAAGGTAGCTTTCTTT
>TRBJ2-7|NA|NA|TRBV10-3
CAISESVGYEQYF
TGTGCCATCAGTGAGTCCGTGGGTTACGAGCAGTACTTC